This TCR beta chain was captured in a study of CD8 T cells in ankylosing spondylitis. Study findings and constraints: Roughly eight highly homologous variants made up a TCR beta motif that seemed to typify ankylosing spondylitis blood.

V gave up 4 bases and J gave up 4 bases; unmatched junction bases: 10. The CDR3 is 16 amino acids. Looked up from germline, CDR1 is KGHDR and CDR2 is SFDVKD. With regard to this clonotype: Its matching antigen is unknown.

In TCRdb, the 5' RACE reads were re-called with MiXCR into one record per CDR3 protein. The sample comprises about 390,000 distinct CDR3 sequences, 20% to 25% of which are singletons, and about 15% rests with the top ten. The TCR originated in a male donor with ankylosing spondylitis. This chain joins TRBV24-1 and TRBJ2-5; 8 bases fit TRBD2. The sequenced sample was blood, either unsorted or a sorted T cell fraction (not recorded which). DNA of the CDR3: TGTGCCACCAGTGAACCAAACCTAGCGGGTCGAGAGACCCAGTACTTC. Translating it yields CATSEPNLAGRETQYF.